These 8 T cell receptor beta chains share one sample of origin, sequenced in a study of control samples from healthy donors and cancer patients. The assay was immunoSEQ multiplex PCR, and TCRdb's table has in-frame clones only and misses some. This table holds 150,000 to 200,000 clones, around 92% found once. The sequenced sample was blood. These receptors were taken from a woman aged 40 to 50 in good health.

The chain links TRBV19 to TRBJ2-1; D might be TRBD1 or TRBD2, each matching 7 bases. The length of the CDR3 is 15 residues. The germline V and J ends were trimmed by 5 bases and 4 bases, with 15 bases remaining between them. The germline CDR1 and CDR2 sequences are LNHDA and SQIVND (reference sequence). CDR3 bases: TGTGCCAGTAGTTGGGCAGGGGGGGATTACAATGAGCAGTTCTTC. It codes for CASSWAGGDYNEQFF. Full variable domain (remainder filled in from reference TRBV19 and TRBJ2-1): DGGITQSPKYLFRKEGQNVTLSCEQNLNHDAMYWYRQDPGQGLRLIYYSQIVNDFQKGDIAEGYSVSREKKESFPLTVTSAQKNPTAFYLCASSWAGGDYNEQFFGPGTRLTVL.

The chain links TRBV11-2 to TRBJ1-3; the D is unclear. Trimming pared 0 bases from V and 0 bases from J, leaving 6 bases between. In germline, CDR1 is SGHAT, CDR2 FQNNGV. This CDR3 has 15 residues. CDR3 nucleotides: TGTGCCAGCAGCTTAGAGGGCATCTCTGGAAACACCATATATTTT. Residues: CASSLEGISGNTIYF.

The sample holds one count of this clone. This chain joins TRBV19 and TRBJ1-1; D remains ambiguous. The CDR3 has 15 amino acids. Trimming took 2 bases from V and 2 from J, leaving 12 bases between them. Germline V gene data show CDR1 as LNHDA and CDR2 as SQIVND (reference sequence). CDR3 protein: CASSIPGSTNTEAFF. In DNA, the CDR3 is TGTGCCAGTAGTATACCGGGCAGCACAAACACTGAAGCTTTCTTT.

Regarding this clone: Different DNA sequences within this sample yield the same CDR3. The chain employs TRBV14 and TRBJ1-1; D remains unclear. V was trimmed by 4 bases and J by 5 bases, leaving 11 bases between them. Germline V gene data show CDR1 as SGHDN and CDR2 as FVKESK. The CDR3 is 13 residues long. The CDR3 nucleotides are TGTGCCAGCAGCCGGGGAAGGTGGACTGAAGCTTTCTTT. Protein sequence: CASSRGRWTEAFF.

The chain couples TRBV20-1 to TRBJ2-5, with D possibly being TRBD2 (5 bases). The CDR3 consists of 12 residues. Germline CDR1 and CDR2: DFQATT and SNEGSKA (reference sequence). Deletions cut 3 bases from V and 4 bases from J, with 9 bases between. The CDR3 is CSASIASETQYF. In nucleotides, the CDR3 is TGCAGTGCTAGTATAGCGTCAGAGACCCAGTACTTC.

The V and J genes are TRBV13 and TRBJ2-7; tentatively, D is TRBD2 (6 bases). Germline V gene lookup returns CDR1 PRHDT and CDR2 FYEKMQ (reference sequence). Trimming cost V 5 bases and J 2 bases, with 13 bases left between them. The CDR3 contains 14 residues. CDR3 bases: TGTGCCAGCAGCCAAGGGGACTCAGCCTACGAGCAGTACTTC. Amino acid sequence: CASSQGDSAYEQYF.

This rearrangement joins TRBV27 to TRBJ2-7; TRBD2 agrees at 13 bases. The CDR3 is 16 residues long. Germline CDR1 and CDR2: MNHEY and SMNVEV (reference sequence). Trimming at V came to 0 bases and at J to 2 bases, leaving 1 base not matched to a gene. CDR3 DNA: TGTGCCAGCAGTTTATCGGGACTAGCGGGGACCTACGAGCAGTACTTC. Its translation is CASSLSGLAGTYEQYF.

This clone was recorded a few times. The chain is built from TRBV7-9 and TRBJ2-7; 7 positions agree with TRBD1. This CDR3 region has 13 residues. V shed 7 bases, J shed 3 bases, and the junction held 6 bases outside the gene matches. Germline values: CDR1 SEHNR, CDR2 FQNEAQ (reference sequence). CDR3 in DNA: TGTGCCAGCACTCACCGGGACAGCTACGAGCAGTACTTC. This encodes CASTHRDSYEQYF. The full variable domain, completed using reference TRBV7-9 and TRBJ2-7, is DTGVSQNPRHKITKRGQNVTFRCDPISEHNRLYWYRQTLGQGPEFLTYFQNEAQLEKSRLLSDRFSAERPKGSFSTLEIQRTEQGDSAMYLCASTHRDSYEQYFGPGTRLTVT.